The 8 T cell receptor beta chains below were found in one sample sequenced in a study of CD8 T cells in cerebrospinal fluid in Alzheimer's disease. TCRdb processed the 10x single-cell sequencing reads again and assigns one entry to each CDR3 protein, with no DNA. The specimen's table records 600 to 800 distinct CDR3 sequences. The specimen was cerebrospinal fluid. The receptor source for this set is a human donor with Alzheimer's disease.

This clonotype is labeled large based on frequency. The V gene is TRBV19, the J gene TRBJ2-1; without DNA, the TCRdb call of TRBD2 cannot be checked. The CDR3 is made up of 16 amino acids. The germline gives CDR1 LNHDA, CDR2 SQIVND (reference sequence). The CDR3 here is CASSREGGGSINEQFF. Supplemented by reference TRBV19 and TRBJ2-1, the full variable domain reads DGGITQSPKYLFRKEGQNVTLSCEQNLNHDAMYWYRQDPGQGLRLIYYSQIVNDFQKGDIAEGYSVSREKKESFPLTVTSAQKNPTAFYLCASSREGGGSINEQFFGPGTRLTVL.

By frequency, this clonotype registers large (0.1 to 1%). The chain is built from TRBV13 and TRBJ2-6. CDR3 length: 15 residues. Germline lookup yields CDR1 PRHDT and CDR2 FYEKMQ (reference sequence). The CDR3 region is CASSLGVPGANVLTF.

Measured by frequency, this clonotype is medium-sized. The chain is built from TRBV5-1 and TRBJ2-1; TCRdb proposes TRBD1, but this gene call is untestable without DNA. The length of the CDR3 is 17 residues. The germline V gene encodes CDR1 SGHRS and CDR2 YFSETQ. The CDR3: CASGTNSGTGAYNEQFF.

Measured by frequency, this clonotype is medium-sized. The chain is built from TRBV2 and TRBJ2-3; TCRdb proposes TRBD2, but this gene call is untestable without DNA. This CDR3 spans 16 amino acids. The V gene's germline CDR1 is SNHLY and CDR2 FYNNEI. CDR3 sequence reads: CASSGGSGGPTDTQYF.

Considering frequency, this clonotype is large. J is TRBJ1-2 and V is TRBV30. The germline gives CDR1 GTSNPN, CDR2 SVGIG (reference sequence). The CDR3 length is 12 residues. This CDR3 is CASLGPAYGYTF. The full variable domain, rest sourced from reference TRBV30 and TRBJ1-2, is SQTIHQWPATLVQPVGSPLSLECTVEGTSNPNLYWYRQAAGRGLQLLFYSVGIGQISSEVPQNLSASRPQDRQFILSSKKLLLSDSGFYLCASLGPAYGYTFGSGTRLTVV.

In terms of frequency, this clonotype is large. The gene calls are TRBV10-3 and TRBJ1-4; TCRdb designates TRBD1, a call that cannot be tested without DNA. Germline CDR1 ENHRY, CDR2 SYGVKD. There are 14 residues in the CDR3. CDR3 sequence: CAIRPGQGDEKLFF.

Its frequency marks this clonotype as medium-sized. The chain is built from TRBV10-3 and TRBJ2-1; without DNA, the TCRdb call of TRBD1 cannot be checked. The germline V gene has CDR1 ENHRY and CDR2 SYGVKD. The CDR3 sequence is 13 residues long. The CDR3 here is CAMGGRGPNEQFF.

V and J are TRBV7-9 and TRBJ2-1. From germline, CDR1 is SEHNR and CDR2 FQNEAQ (reference sequence). This CDR3 region has 12 residues. The CDR3 is CASSLDVAEQFF.